This T cell receptor beta chain was recovered during a study of cytomegalovirus exposure and HLA in healthy donors. Deletions cut 0 bases from V and 0 bases from J, with 6 bases between. Germline V gives CDR1 SGHRS, CDR2 YFSETQ. The CDR3 runs 15 residues. This clone was observed a single time. Its antigen is unknown. Study-level findings and limits: Sequencing depth roughly uniform across donors was assumed in presence/absence analyses. In a later analysis, donors in an Asian-associated ancestry cluster reportedly had fewer N-insertions in productive TCRs than the cohort mean.

PCR was performed using 60 Vbeta and 13 Jbeta primers. Libraries were prepared by immunoSEQ multiplex PCR; TCRdb keeps only in-frame clonotypes and omits some of them. The repertoire holds about 160,000 clones, with roughly 82% as singletons. The TCR was taken from a girl between 10 and 17 years old in good health and CMV-seropositive. The chain carries TRBV5-1 and TRBJ2-2; no definite D call. The sample was PBMCs. The CDR3 DNA is TGCGCCAGCAGCTTGGGCGCTACGAACACCGGGGAGCTGTTTTTT. This codes for CASSLGATNTGELFF.